These 2 T cell receptor beta chains came from one sample sequenced in a study of blood T cell repertoires in COVID-19. Here immunoSEQ multiplex PCR was the method, and the copy in TCRdb shows in-frame clones only, minus some. Of about 410,000 clones listed, over 75% are singletons. The specimen was peripheral blood. These receptors all stem from a woman aged 40-49 years with COVID-19, enrolled during active disease.

The rearrangement links TRBV27 to TRBJ2-3, with 9 bases lining up with TRBD1. Germline V CDR1 and CDR2: MNHEY, SMNVEV (reference sequence). This CDR3 has 15 amino acids. The V segment lost 3 bases and the J segment 3 bases; nucleotides outside the gene matches: 4. CDR3 sequence (DNA): TGTGCCAGCAGTTTGGGAGGGACAGGGACAGATACGCAGTATTTT. It encodes CASSLGGTGTDTQYF.

V and J are TRBV4-1 and TRBJ2-2; tentative D call: TRBD1 (6 bases). CDR3 length equals 16 residues. Germline V lookup: CDR1 MGHRA, CDR2 YSYEKL. The germline V and J ends were trimmed by 3 bases and 4 bases, with 15 bases remaining between them. DNA of the CDR3: TGCGCCAGCAGCCAGTCGGAGTTAGGGGGCACCGGGGAGCTGTTTTTT. This gives the protein CASSQSELGGTGELFF.